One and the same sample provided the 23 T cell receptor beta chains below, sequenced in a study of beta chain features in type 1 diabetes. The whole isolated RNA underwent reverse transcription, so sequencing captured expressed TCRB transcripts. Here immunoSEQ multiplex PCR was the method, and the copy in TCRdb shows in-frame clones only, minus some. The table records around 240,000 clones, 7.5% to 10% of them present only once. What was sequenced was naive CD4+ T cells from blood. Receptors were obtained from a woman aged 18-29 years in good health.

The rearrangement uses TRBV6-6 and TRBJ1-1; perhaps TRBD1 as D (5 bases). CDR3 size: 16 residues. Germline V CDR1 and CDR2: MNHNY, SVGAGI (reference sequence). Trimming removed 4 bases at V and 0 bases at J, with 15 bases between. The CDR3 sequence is CASSSAGLAMNTEAFF. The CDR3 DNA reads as TGTGCCAGCAGTTCCGCGGGACTAGCCATGAACACTGAAGCTTTCTTT.

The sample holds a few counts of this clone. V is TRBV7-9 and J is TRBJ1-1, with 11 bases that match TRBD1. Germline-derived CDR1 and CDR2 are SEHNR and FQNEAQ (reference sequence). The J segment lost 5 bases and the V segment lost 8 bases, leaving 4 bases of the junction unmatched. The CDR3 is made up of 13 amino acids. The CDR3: CASAGTGGTEAFF. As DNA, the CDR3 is TGTGCCAGCGCCGGGACAGGGGGGACTGAAGCTTTCTTT. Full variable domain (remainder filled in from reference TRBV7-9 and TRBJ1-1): DTGVSQNPRHKITKRGQNVTFRCDPISEHNRLYWYRQTLGQGPEFLTYFQNEAQLEKSRLLSDRFSAERPKGSFSTLEIQRTEQGDSAMYLCASAGTGGTEAFFGQGTRLTVV.

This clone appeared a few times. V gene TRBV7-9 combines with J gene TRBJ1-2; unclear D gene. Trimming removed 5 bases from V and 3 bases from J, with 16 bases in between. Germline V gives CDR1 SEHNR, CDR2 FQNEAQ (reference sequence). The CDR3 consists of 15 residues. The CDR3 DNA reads TGTGCCAGCAGCACGAGAGGGTCTCTGGACTATGGCTACACCTTC. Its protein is CASSTRGSLDYGYTF. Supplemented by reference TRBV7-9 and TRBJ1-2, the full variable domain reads DTGVSQNPRHKITKRGQNVTFRCDPISEHNRLYWYRQTLGQGPEFLTYFQNEAQLEKSRLLSDRFSAERPKGSFSTLEIQRTEQGDSAMYLCASSTRGSLDYGYTFGSGTRLTVV.

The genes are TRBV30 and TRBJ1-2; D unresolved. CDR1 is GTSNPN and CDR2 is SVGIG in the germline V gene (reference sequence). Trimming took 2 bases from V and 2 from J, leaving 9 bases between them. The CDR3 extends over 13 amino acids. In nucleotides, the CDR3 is TGTGCCTGGAGTAGAGGTCAGAACTATGGCTACACCTTC. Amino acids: CAWSRGQNYGYTF.

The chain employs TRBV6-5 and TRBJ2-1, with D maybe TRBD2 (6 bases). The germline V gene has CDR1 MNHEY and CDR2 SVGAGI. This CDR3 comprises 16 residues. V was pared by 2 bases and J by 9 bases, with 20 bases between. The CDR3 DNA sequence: TGTGCCAGCAGTTACCCCAGGGACTTTCGGGGTGGTGAGCAGTTCTTC. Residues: CASSYPRDFRGGEQFF.

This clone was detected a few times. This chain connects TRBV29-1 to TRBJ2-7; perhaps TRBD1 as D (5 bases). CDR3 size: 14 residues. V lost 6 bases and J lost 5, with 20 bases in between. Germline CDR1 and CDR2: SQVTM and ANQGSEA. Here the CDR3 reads CSVAPRAVLDEQYF. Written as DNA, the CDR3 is TGCAGCGTGGCCCCCAGGGCAGTGTTAGACGAGCAGTACTTC.

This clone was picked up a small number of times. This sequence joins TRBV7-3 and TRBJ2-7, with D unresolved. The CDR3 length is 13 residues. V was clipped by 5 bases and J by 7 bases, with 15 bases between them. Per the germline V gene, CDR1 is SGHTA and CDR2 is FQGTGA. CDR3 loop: CASSRGLGLEQYF. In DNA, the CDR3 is TGTGCCAGCAGCCGTGGGCTCGGCCTGGAGCAGTACTTC.

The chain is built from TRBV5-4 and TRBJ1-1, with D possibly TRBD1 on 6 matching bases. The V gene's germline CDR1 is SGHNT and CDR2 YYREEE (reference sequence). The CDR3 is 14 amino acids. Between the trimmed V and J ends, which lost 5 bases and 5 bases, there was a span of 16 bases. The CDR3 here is CASRNRAQGTEAFF. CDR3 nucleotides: TGTGCCAGCAGGAACAGGGCCCAGGGGACTGAAGCTTTCTTT.

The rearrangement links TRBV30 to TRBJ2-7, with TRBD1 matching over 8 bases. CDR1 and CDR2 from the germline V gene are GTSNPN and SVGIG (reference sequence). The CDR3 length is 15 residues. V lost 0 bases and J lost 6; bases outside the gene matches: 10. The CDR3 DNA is TGTGCCTGGAGTGTTTGGGGGACAGGCTTGGGCGAGCAGTACTTC. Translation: CAWSVWGTGLGEQYF.

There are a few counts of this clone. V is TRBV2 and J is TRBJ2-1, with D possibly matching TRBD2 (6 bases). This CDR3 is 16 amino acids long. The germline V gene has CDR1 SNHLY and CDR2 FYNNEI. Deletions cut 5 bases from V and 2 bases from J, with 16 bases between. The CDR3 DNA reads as TGTGCCAGCAGTAGGGACTTAGACAGCACCTACAATGAGCAGTTCTTC. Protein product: CASSRDLDSTYNEQFF.

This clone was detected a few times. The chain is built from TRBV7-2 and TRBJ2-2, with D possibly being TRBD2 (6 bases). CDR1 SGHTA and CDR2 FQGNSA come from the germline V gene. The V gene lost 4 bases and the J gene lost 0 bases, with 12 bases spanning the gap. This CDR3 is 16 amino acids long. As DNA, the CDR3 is TGTGCCAGCAGCTCGGGGGTGGGGGCGAACACCGGGGAGCTGTTTTTT. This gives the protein CASSSGVGANTGELFF. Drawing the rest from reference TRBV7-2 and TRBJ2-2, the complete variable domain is GAGVSQSPSNKVTEKGKDVELRCDPISGHTALYWYRQSLGQGLEFLIYFQGNSAPDKSGLPSDRFSAERTGGSVSTLTIQRTQQEDSAVYLCASSSGVGANTGELFFGEGSRLTVL.

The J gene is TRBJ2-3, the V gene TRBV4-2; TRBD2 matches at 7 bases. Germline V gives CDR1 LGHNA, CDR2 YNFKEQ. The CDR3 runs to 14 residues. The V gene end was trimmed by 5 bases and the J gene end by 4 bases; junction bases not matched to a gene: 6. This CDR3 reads CASSLDGRPDTQYF. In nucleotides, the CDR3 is TGTGCCAGCAGCTTGGACGGGAGGCCAGATACGCAGTATTTT.

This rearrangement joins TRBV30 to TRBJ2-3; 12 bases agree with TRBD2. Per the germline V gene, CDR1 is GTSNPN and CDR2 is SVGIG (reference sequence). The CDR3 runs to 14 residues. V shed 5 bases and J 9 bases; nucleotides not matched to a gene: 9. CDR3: CAWDLAGGPKTQYF. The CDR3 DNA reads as TGTGCCTGGGATCTAGCGGGGGGGCCGAAGACGCAGTATTTT.

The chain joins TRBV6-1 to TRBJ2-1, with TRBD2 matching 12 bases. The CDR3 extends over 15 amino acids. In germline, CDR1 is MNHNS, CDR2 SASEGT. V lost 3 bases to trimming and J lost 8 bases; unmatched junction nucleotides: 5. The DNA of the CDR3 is TGTGCCAGCAGTGAGCAGCTAGCGGGAGGGGATGAGCAGTTCTTC. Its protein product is CASSEQLAGGDEQFF.

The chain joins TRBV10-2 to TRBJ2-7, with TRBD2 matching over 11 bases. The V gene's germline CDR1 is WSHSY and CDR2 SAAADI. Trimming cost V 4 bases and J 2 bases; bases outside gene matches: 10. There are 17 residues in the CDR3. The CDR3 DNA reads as TGCGCCAGCAGTGCCGCCGGACTAGCGGGTGTGGCCTACGAGCAGTACTTC. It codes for CASSAAGLAGVAYEQYF.

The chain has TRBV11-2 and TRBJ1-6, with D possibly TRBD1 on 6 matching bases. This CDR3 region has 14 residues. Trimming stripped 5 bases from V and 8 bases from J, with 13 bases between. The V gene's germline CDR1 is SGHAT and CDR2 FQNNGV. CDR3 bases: TGTGCCAGCAGCCGGACAGCCGGATATTCACCCCTCCACTTT. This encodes CASSRTAGYSPLHF.

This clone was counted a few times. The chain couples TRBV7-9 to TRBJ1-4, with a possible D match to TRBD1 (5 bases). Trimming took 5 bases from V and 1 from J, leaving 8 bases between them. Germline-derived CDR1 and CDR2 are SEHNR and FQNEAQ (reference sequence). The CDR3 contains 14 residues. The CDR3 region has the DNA TGTGCCAGCAGCCCCAGGGAAACTAATGAAAAACTGTTTTTT. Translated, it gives CASSPRETNEKLFF. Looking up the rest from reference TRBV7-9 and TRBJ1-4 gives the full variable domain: DTGVSQNPRHKITKRGQNVTFRCDPISEHNRLYWYRQTLGQGPEFLTYFQNEAQLEKSRLLSDRFSAERPKGSFSTLEIQRTEQGDSAMYLCASSPRETNEKLFFGSGTQLSVL.

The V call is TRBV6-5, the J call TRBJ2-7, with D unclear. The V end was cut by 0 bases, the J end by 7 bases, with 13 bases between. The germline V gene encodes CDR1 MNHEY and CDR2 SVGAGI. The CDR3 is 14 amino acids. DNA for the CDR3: TGTGCCAGCAGTTACTCGGGCACCCGAGTGGAGCAGTACTTC. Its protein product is CASSYSGTRVEQYF.

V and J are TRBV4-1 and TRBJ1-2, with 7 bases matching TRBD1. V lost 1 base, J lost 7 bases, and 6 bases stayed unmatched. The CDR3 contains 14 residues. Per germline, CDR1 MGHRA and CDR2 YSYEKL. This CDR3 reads CASSQVGGGGGYTF. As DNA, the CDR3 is TGCGCCAGCAGCCAAGTAGGGGGCGGAGGTGGCTACACCTTC.

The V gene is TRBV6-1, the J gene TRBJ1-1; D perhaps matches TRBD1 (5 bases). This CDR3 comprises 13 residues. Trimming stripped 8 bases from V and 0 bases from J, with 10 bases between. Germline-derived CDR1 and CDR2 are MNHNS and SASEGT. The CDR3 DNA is TGTGCCAGCGGGGCAATTATGAACACTGAAGCTTTCTTT. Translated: CASGAIMNTEAFF.

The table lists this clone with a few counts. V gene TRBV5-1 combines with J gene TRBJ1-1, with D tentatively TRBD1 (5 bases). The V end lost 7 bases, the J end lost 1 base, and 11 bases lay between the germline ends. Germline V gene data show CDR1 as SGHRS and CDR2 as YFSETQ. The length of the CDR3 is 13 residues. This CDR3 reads CASGALGNTEAFF. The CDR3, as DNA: TGCGCCAGCGGGGCCCTAGGGAACACTGAAGCTTTCTTT.

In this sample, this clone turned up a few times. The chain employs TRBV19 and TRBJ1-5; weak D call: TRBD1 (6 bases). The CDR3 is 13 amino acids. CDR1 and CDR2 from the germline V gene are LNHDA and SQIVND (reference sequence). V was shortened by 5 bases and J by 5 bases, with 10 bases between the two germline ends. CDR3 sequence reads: CASSQGRDQPQHF. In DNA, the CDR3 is TGTGCCAGTAGTCAGGGGCGGGATCAGCCCCAGCATTTT.

The CDR3 DNA reads as TGTGCCAGCAGCTTGGCGGGGGGTAGGAATGAGCAGTTCTTC. Encoded protein: CASSLAGGRNEQFF. The rearrangement joins TRBV5-4 to TRBJ2-1; 7 nucleotides match TRBD2. The CDR3 totals 14 residues. V lost 0 bases and J lost 7; bases outside the gene matches: 4. In germline, CDR1 is SGHNT, CDR2 YYREEE (reference sequence). Using reference TRBV5-4 and TRBJ2-1 for the parts outside the CDR3, the full variable domain is ETGVTQSPTHLIKTRGQQVTLRCSSQSGHNTVSWYQQALGQGPQFIFQYYREEENGRGNFPPRFSGLQFPNYSSELNVNALELDDSALYLCASSLAGGRNEQFFGPGTRLTVL.